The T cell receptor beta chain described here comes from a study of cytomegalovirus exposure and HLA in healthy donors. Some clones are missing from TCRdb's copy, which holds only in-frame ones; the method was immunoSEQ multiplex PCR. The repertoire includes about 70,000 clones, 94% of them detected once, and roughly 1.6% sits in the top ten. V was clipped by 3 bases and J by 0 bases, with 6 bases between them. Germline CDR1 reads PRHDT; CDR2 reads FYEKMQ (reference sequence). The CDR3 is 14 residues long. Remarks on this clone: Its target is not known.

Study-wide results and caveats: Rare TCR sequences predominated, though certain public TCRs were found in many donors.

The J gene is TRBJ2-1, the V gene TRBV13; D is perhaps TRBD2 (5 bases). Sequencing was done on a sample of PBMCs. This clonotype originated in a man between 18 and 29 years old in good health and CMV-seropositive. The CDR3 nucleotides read TGTGCCAGCAGCTTGGGGAGCTCCTACAATGAGCAGTTCTTC. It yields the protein CASSLGSSYNEQFF.